The 30 T cell receptor beta chains listed next were all sequenced from one sample in a study of T cells in tuberculosis. The table came from immunoSEQ multiplex PCR; TCRdb's copy has only in-frame clones and leaves some out. The repertoire consists of more than 35,000 clones, with about 95% occurring once and the leading ten covering approximately 7.9%. The sample taken for sequencing was PBMCs. These receptors were collected from a donor between 10 and 29 years old with latent tuberculosis or without tuberculosis infection.

The chain links TRBV6-6 to TRBJ1-3, with 9 bases aligning to TRBD1. V lost 5 bases to trimming and J lost 3 bases; unmatched junction nucleotides: 5. CDR1 is MNHNY, CDR2 SVGAGI, per germline (reference sequence). The CDR3 runs to 15 residues. CDR3 protein: CASSIGQGLGNTIYF. In DNA, the CDR3 is TGTGCCAGCAGTATCGGACAGGGGCTTGGAAACACCATATATTTT.

This clone was observed a single time. The chain has TRBV10-1 and TRBJ2-7, with a weak D call TRBD2 (6 bases). The germline gives CDR1 WNHNN, CDR2 SYGVQD (reference sequence). This CDR3 spans 18 amino acids. Trimming took 3 bases from V and 3 from J, leaving 24 bases between them. CDR3 sequence (DNA): TGCGCCAGCAGTGAAGCCGTCCCGGGTTCAACGGGGGTCTACGAGCAGTACTTC. Protein product: CASSEAVPGSTGVYEQYF.

CDR3 sequence: CASSHRDRGSEAFF. The CDR3 DNA sequence: TGTGCCAGTAGTCACCGGGACAGAGGGTCTGAAGCTTTCTTT. The V call is TRBV19, the J call TRBJ1-1, with 7 bases matching TRBD1. Germline V CDR1 and CDR2: LNHDA, SQIVND (reference sequence). The V and J ends lost 5 bases and 6 bases, in that order; junction bases with no gene match: 9. The CDR3 has 14 amino acids.

V usage is TRBV5-6 and J usage is TRBJ2-6; perhaps TRBD1 as D (6 bases). Germline V gives CDR1 SGHDT, CDR2 YYEEEE. The CDR3 covers 18 residues. Trimming took off 2 bases at V and 0 bases at J, with 15 bases between the two ends. CDR3 protein: CASSLYFDRFSGANVLTF. CDR3 in DNA: TGTGCCAGCAGCTTATATTTTGACAGGTTCTCTGGGGCCAACGTCCTGACTTTC.

This chain connects TRBV5-1 to TRBJ2-1, with 10 bases lining up with TRBD2. The CDR3 extends over 17 amino acids. V lost 5 bases to trimming and J lost 0 bases; unmatched junction nucleotides: 8. Germline assignment: CDR1 SGHRS and CDR2 YFSETQ. The CDR3 DNA reads TGCGCCAGCAGGGCTAGCGGGAGCAAGGGCTCCTACAATGAGCAGTTCTTC. It is translated as CASRASGSKGSYNEQFF.

The chain uses TRBV5-4 and TRBJ1-1, with no clear D. The CDR3 covers 13 residues. Germline CDR1 SGHNT, CDR2 YYREEE (reference sequence). The germline V and J ends were trimmed by 1 base and 5 bases, with 9 bases remaining between them. The CDR3 reads CASSLLAGTEAFF. The CDR3 DNA is TGTGCCAGCAGCTTGTTAGCGGGGACTGAAGCTTTCTTT.

The genes are TRBV4-1 and TRBJ1-4, with D maybe TRBD1 (6 bases). Germline values: CDR1 MGHRA, CDR2 YSYEKL. This CDR3 has 14 residues. The germline V and J ends were trimmed by 3 bases and 2 bases, with 7 bases remaining between them. For the CDR3, the DNA is TGCGCCAGCAGCCATGACAGGACTAATGAAAAACTGTTTTTT. Protein sequence: CASSHDRTNEKLFF.

The chain has TRBV20-1 and TRBJ2-5; 8 positions agree with TRBD1. The CDR3 runs to 10 residues. Germline loops: CDR1 DFQATT, CDR2 SNEGSKA (reference sequence). Trimming cost V 2 bases and J 13 bases; bases outside gene matches: 3. The CDR3 region is CSARQGALYF. The DNA of the CDR3 is TGCAGTGCTAGACAGGGGGCACTGTACTTC.

This clone appeared once. The chain uses TRBV2 and TRBJ2-3, with D unclear. The CDR3 runs 13 residues. Germline V lookup: CDR1 SNHLY, CDR2 FYNNEI. With 8 bases removed from V and 2 bases from J, the gap between germline ends came to 11 bases. CDR3 sequence (DNA): TGTGCCAGCCAAACACTAAACACAGATACGCAGTATTTT. Residues: CASQTLNTDTQYF.

This chain joins TRBV10-3 and TRBJ1-3, with D tentatively TRBD1 (5 bases). The ends were cut back, 7 bases at V and 0 bases at J, with 10 bases in the middle. This CDR3 has 14 amino acids. The germline CDR1 and CDR2 sequences are ENHRY and SYGVKD. In DNA form, the CDR3 reads TGTGCCATCAAAGGGGATAACTCTGGAAACACCATATATTTT. It is translated as CAIKGDNSGNTIYF.

The gene calls are TRBV6-5 and TRBJ1-1, with D unclear. Germline V gene sequence: CDR1 MNHEY, CDR2 SVGAGI. V was shortened by 6 bases and J by 5 bases, with 13 bases between the two germline ends. This CDR3 region has 13 residues. The CDR3 DNA reads TGTGCCAGCAGGGTGGGGAGATTGACTGAAGCTTTCTTT. This codes for CASRVGRLTEAFF.

The chain employs TRBV5-1 and TRBJ2-7, with D perhaps matching TRBD2 (5 bases). This CDR3 region has 14 residues. Trimming stripped 0 bases from V and 2 bases from J, with 9 bases between. From germline, CDR1 is SGHRS and CDR2 YFSETQ. The CDR3 reads CASSLGGPPYEQYF. In nucleotides, the CDR3 is TGCGCCAGCAGCTTGGGCGGGCCGCCCTACGAGCAGTACTTC.

The J gene is TRBJ2-2, the V gene TRBV19, with 7 bases fitting TRBD1. V was clipped by 2 bases and J by 0 bases; unmatched bases: 0. CDR3 size: 15 residues. Germline CDR1 LNHDA, CDR2 SQIVND (reference sequence). Written as DNA, the CDR3 is TGTGCCAGTAGTATACAGGGGGCGAACACCGGGGAGCTGTTTTTT. It yields the protein CASSIQGANTGELFF.

The rearrangement links TRBV2 to TRBJ2-3, with 13 nucleotides matching TRBD2. The CDR3 totals 15 residues. J gave up 5 bases and V 7 bases, and 6 bases lay outside the gene matches. Germline-derived CDR1 and CDR2 are SNHLY and FYNNEI. In DNA, the CDR3 is TGTGCCAGCACGGTACTAGCGGGAGGGAGAGATACGCAGTATTTT. The encoded protein is CASTVLAGGRDTQYF.

This rearrangement joins TRBV19 to TRBJ2-5; maybe TRBD1 (5 bases). V was shortened by 8 bases and J by 0 bases, with 10 bases between the two germline ends. Looked up from germline, CDR1 is LNHDA and CDR2 is SQIVND (reference sequence). The CDR3 totals 13 residues. The CDR3 DNA is TGTGCCAGTGGCCCAGGGAACCAAGAGACCCAGTACTTC. It is translated as CASGPGNQETQYF.

The CDR3 DNA is TGTGCCAGCTCACTGACTAGCGGGACCGGTAATGAGCAGTTCTTC. As protein: CASSLTSGTGNEQFF. J is TRBJ2-1 and V is TRBV18; 11 nucleotides align to TRBD2. Unmatched junction bases numbered 6, after V lost 4 bases and J lost 7 bases. This CDR3 has 15 amino acids. Germline CDR1 KGHSH, CDR2 LQKENI.

This sequence joins TRBV9 and TRBJ1-6; 7 nucleotides align to TRBD1. The V segment lost 3 bases and the J segment 6 bases; nucleotides outside the gene matches: 6. The germline V gene has CDR1 SGDLS and CDR2 YYNGEE. The CDR3 loop spans 15 amino acids. CDR3 nucleotide sequence: TGTGCCAGCAGCGGGGACAGAACTGGTAATTCACCCCTCCACTTT. Amino acids: CASSGDRTGNSPLHF. Looking up the rest from reference TRBV9 and TRBJ1-6 gives the full variable domain: DSGVTQTPKHLITATGQRVTLRCSPRSGDLSVYWYQQSLDQGLQFLIQYYNGEERAKGNILERFSAQQFPDLHSELNLSSLELGDSALYFCASSGDRTGNSPLHFGNGTRLTVT.

The genes are TRBV14 and TRBJ1-2; possibly TRBD1 for D (6 bases). The CDR3 spans 16 residues. The ends were cut back, 4 bases at V and 4 bases at J, with 19 bases in the middle. Germline lookup yields CDR1 SGHDN and CDR2 FVKESK. The CDR3 spells CASSLSGGAVGYGYTF. DNA of the CDR3: TGTGCCAGCAGCCTCTCCGGGGGGGCAGTCGGCTATGGCTACACCTTC.

This clone was counted once. The chain links TRBV5-8 to TRBJ1-4; 7 bases line up with TRBD1. The CDR3 has 16 amino acids. The germline V gene has CDR1 SGHTS and CDR2 YDEGEE. The trim removed 0 bases at V and 5 bases at J, leaving 7 bases unmatched. CDR3 in amino acids: CASSLGQGSWNEKLFF. In DNA form, the CDR3 reads TGTGCCAGCAGCTTGGGACAGGGATCGTGGAATGAAAAACTGTTTTTT. Using reference TRBV5-8 and TRBJ1-4 for the parts outside the CDR3, the full variable domain is EAGVTQSPTHLIKTRGQQATLRCSPISGHTSVYWYQQALGLGLQFLLWYDEGEERNRGNFPPRFSGRQFPNYSSELNVNALELEDSALYLCASSLGQGSWNEKLFFGSGTQLSVL.

The chain recombines TRBV27 with TRBJ2-7, with 9 bases matching TRBD1. Germline trimming cut 6 bases from V and 7 bases from J; bases unmatched to any gene: 10. Germline CDR1 reads MNHEY; CDR2 reads SMNVEV (reference sequence). The CDR3 contains 14 residues. CDR3 sequence (DNA): TGTGCCAGCAGATGGGACAGGGCGAGTGATGAGCAGTACTTC. Protein: CASRWDRASDEQYF.

This chain joins TRBV19 and TRBJ1-1, with D possibly matching TRBD1 (5 bases). Trimming removed 1 base from V and 3 bases from J, with 12 bases in between. The length of the CDR3 is 15 residues. The germline V gene has CDR1 LNHDA and CDR2 SQIVND (reference sequence). The CDR3 region has the DNA TGTGCCAGTAGTATAGGGTCAGACAGTTACACTGAAGCTTTCTTT. Its translation: CASSIGSDSYTEAFF.

The rearrangement links TRBV29-1 to TRBJ1-2; D possibly corresponds to TRBD1 (6 bases). This CDR3 is built from 11 residues. Trimming removed 7 bases from V and 4 bases from J, with 10 bases in between. The V gene's germline CDR1 is SQVTM and CDR2 ANQGSEA. In nucleotides, the CDR3 is TGCAGCGCACAGGGAAGCTATGGCTACACCTTC. This gives the protein CSAQGSYGYTF.

This rearrangement joins TRBV4-2 to TRBJ1-1; 9 positions agree with TRBD1. CDR1 LGHNA and CDR2 YNFKEQ come from the germline V gene. V shed 4 bases, J shed 6 bases, and the junction held 9 bases outside the gene matches. The CDR3 is 15 amino acids. The CDR3 nucleotides read TGTGCCAGCAGCCCGGGGACAGGGTGGGGGGCTGAAGCTTTCTTT. It encodes CASSPGTGWGAEAFF.

The J gene is TRBJ2-3, the V gene TRBV2; 9 bases fit TRBD1. CDR1 is SNHLY and CDR2 is FYNNEI in the germline V gene. This CDR3 spans 14 amino acids. The ends lost 6 bases at V and 4 bases at J; junction bases unmatched: 5. In DNA, the CDR3 is TGTGCCAGCAGAAGAAGACAGGGGGCAGATACGCAGTATTTT. It yields the protein CASRRRQGADTQYF.

V usage is TRBV11-3 and J usage is TRBJ2-2; 8 bases fit TRBD2. The CDR3 consists of 17 residues. From germline, CDR1 is SGHNT and CDR2 YENEEA. Losses at the gene ends were 5 bases for V and 1 base for J; bases not matched to a gene: 9. CDR3 DNA sequence: TGTGCCAGCAGCACGAGGGGCCTAGCGGGGAACACCGGGGAGCTGTTTTTT. Its protein product is CASSTRGLAGNTGELFF. The full variable domain, rest sourced from reference TRBV11-3 and TRBJ2-2, is EAGVVQSPRYKIIEKKQPVAFWCNPISGHNTLYWYLQNLGQGPELLIRYENEEAVDDSQLPKDRFSAERLKGVDSTLKIQPAELGDSAVYLCASSTRGLAGNTGELFFGEGSRLTVL.

V and J are TRBV5-1 and TRBJ2-1; 13 bases line up with TRBD2. The CDR3 totals 16 residues. Germline CDR1 is SGHRS and CDR2 is YFSETQ. V shed 2 bases, J shed 4 bases, and the junction held 3 bases outside the gene matches. CDR3 coding DNA: TGCGCCAGCAGCTTAGGACTAGCGGGGGCGTACAATGAGCAGTTCTTC. Translation: CASSLGLAGAYNEQFF. Complete variable domain (other parts from reference TRBV5-1 and TRBJ2-1): KAGVTQTPRYLIKTRGQQVTLSCSPISGHRSVSWYQQTPGQGLQFLFEYFSETQRNKGNFPGRFSGRQFSNSRSEMNVSTLELGDSALYLCASSLGLAGAYNEQFFGPGTRLTVL.

The chain joins TRBV30 to TRBJ1-4; D unresolved. CDR1 and CDR2 (germline): GTSNPN, SVGIG (reference sequence). V lost 2 bases, J lost 8 bases, and 15 bases lay in between. The CDR3 extends over 14 amino acids. CDR3 sequence: CAWSIGGSLEKLFF. The CDR3 DNA reads as TGTGCCTGGAGTATAGGAGGCAGCCTGGAAAAACTGTTTTTT.

The chain uses TRBV6-6 and TRBJ2-7; D may be TRBD2 (5 bases). Trimming stripped 7 bases from V and 3 bases from J, with 19 bases between. The CDR3 consists of 15 residues. CDR1 and CDR2 from the germline V gene are MNHNY and SVGAGI (reference sequence). The CDR3 DNA is TGTGCCAGCAAAGGTCGGGATAGGAGGCTCTACGAGCAGTACTTC. Translation gives CASKGRDRRLYEQYF.

The genes are TRBV19 and TRBJ2-7; 9 nucleotides align to TRBD2. The CDR3 contains 16 residues. Trimming cost V 6 bases and J 2 bases; bases outside gene matches: 11. Germline-derived CDR1 and CDR2 are LNHDA and SQIVND (reference sequence). CDR3 nucleotides: TGTGCCAGTAGGACAAAGGCTAGCGGGATCCCCTACGAGCAGTACTTC. Its translation: CASRTKASGIPYEQYF.

This chain joins TRBV4-2 and TRBJ2-7; D is perhaps TRBD2 (5 bases). V was trimmed by 1 base and J by 4 bases, leaving 17 bases between them. The CDR3 is 16 amino acids. The V gene's germline CDR1 is LGHNA and CDR2 YNFKEQ. CDR3 in amino acids: CASSQGGSVARYEQYF. The CDR3 DNA follows: TGTGCCAGCAGCCAAGGGGGAAGTGTAGCGAGGTACGAGCAGTACTTC.